The 25 T cell receptor beta chains below were found in one sample sequenced in a study of T cell responses to AZD1222 COVID-19 vaccine. This table comes from immunoSEQ multiplex PCR, and its TCRdb copy is limited to in-frame clones, with some not included. The sample records 150,000 to 200,000 clones, 85% to 95% being singletons. The source was peripheral blood, collected on day 0 of AZD1222 vaccination. These receptors were obtained from an adult in good health.

CDR3 bases: TGCGCCAGCGGCCCCGGGACAGGGGGGAGCGAGCAGTACTTC. Translating it yields CASGPGTGGSEQYF. This chain uses TRBV5-1 with TRBJ2-7, with 11 bases matching TRBD1. The CDR3 consists of 14 residues. CDR1 is SGHRS and CDR2 is YFSETQ in the germline V gene. The V gene end was trimmed by 7 bases and the J gene end by 6 bases; junction bases not matched to a gene: 9.

The rearrangement uses TRBV7-9 and TRBJ2-1; D may be TRBD1 (6 bases). The CDR3 consists of 14 residues. Trimming stripped 8 bases from V and 0 bases from J, with 11 bases between. From germline, CDR1 is SEHNR and CDR2 FQNEAQ (reference sequence). The CDR3 region has the DNA TGTGCCAGCCCCACAGGGAGCTCCTACAATGAGCAGTTCTTC. This translates into CASPTGSSYNEQFF.

The chain carries TRBV30 and TRBJ2-5; tentatively, D is TRBD1 or TRBD2 (6 bases each). This CDR3 is 12 amino acids long. Germline lookup yields CDR1 GTSNPN and CDR2 SVGIG (reference sequence). The V gene lost 2 bases and the J gene lost 5 bases, with 9 bases spanning the gap. The CDR3 here is CAWSKGGETQYF. CDR3 coding DNA: TGTGCCTGGAGTAAAGGGGGGGAGACCCAGTACTTC.

The chain carries TRBV19 and TRBJ2-7; 7 nucleotides agree with TRBD2. The germline CDR1 and CDR2 sequences are LNHDA and SQIVND (reference sequence). V shed 7 bases and J 2 bases; nucleotides not matched to a gene: 8. This CDR3 is 14 amino acids long. The CDR3 DNA follows: TGTGCCAGTACTTCAGGGAGGGACGCCTACGAGCAGTACTTC. Encoded protein: CASTSGRDAYEQYF.

The chain combines TRBV11-2 with TRBJ2-7; tentative D call: TRBD2 (6 bases). This CDR3 contains 15 residues. Germline V gives CDR1 SGHAT, CDR2 FQNNGV. Trimming took off 5 bases at V and 0 bases at J, with 14 bases between the two ends. The CDR3 DNA is TGTGCCAGCAGCACTACCGGGACTGTCTCCTACGAGCAGTACTTC. This encodes CASSTTGTVSYEQYF.

Only one count was recorded for this clone. The rearrangement links TRBV5-4 to TRBJ2-7; 11 bases line up with TRBD2. The V gene end was trimmed by 4 bases and the J gene end by 3 bases; junction bases not matched to a gene: 6. The CDR3 has 15 residues. Germline V gene lookup returns CDR1 SGHNT and CDR2 YYREEE (reference sequence). CDR3 coding DNA: TGTGCCAGCAGCGTAGCGGGGGGGCTGGGCTACGAGCAGTACTTC. This translates into CASSVAGGLGYEQYF.

As DNA, the CDR3 is TGCGCCAGCAGCCAAGTTACAGGGAACACTGAAGCTTTCTTT. Its translation is CASSQVTGNTEAFF. The gene calls are TRBV4-1 and TRBJ1-1, with D possibly matching TRBD1 (5 bases). The length of the CDR3 is 14 residues. Germline values: CDR1 MGHRA, CDR2 YSYEKL. V was cut by 1 base and J by 1 base, with 7 bases left in between.

The V gene is TRBV6-2 or TRBV6-3, the J gene TRBJ1-2, with D perhaps matching TRBD1 (5 bases). The V gene's germline CDR1 is MNHEY and CDR2 SVGEGT. This CDR3 has 12 amino acids. V gave up 4 bases and J gave up 13 bases, with 16 bases separating them. The chain's CDR3 is CASSWGTGPGTF. CDR3 DNA sequence: TGTGCCAGCAGTTGGGGGACGGGCCCCGGCACCTTC.

The chain carries TRBV25-1 and TRBJ1-6, with TRBD1 matching over 7 bases. V shed 6 bases and J 8 bases; nucleotides not matched to a gene: 1. The length of the CDR3 is 12 residues. CDR1 is MGHDK, CDR2 SYGVNS, per germline. The CDR3 sequence is CASRGQDSPLHF. For the CDR3, the DNA is TGTGCCAGCAGAGGACAGGATTCACCCCTCCACTTT.

The chain has TRBV30 and TRBJ2-1, with D unclear. Germline CDR1 is GTSNPN and CDR2 is SVGIG (reference sequence). The CDR3 loop spans 13 amino acids. Trimming took 2 bases from V and 4 from J, leaving 9 bases between them. The CDR3 sequence: CAWSRGRYNEQFF. The DNA for the CDR3 is TGTGCCTGGAGTAGAGGACGGTACAATGAGCAGTTCTTC.

The rearrangement uses TRBV27 and TRBJ1-5, with 8 bases that match TRBD1. From germline, CDR1 is MNHEY and CDR2 SMNVEV (reference sequence). V was clipped by 4 bases and J by 3 bases; unmatched bases: 8. The CDR3 has 16 residues. CDR3 sequence: CASSSMTGALNQPQHF. In DNA, the CDR3 is TGTGCCAGCAGTTCAATGACAGGGGCCCTCAATCAGCCCCAGCATTTT.

The chain carries TRBV18 and TRBJ2-2; D gene ambiguous. Germline values: CDR1 KGHSH, CDR2 LQKENI. The CDR3 is 14 residues long. V was trimmed by 0 bases and J by 4 bases, leaving 6 bases between them. CDR3 sequence reads: CASSPPSGTGELFF. DNA for the CDR3: TGTGCCAGCTCACCACCATCTGGCACCGGGGAGCTGTTTTTT.

This clone was observed a handful of times. The gene calls are TRBV9 and TRBJ1-2, with 9 bases aligning to TRBD1. V was clipped by 4 bases and J by 8 bases; unmatched bases: 12. Germline lookup yields CDR1 SGDLS and CDR2 YYNGEE. CDR3 size: 15 residues. DNA of the CDR3: TGTGCCAGCAGCTCAACCGGGACAGGGTTGGGGGGCTACACCTTC. The encoded protein is CASSSTGTGLGGYTF. Together with reference TRBV9 and TRBJ1-2, the CDR3 gives the full variable domain: DSGVTQTPKHLITATGQRVTLRCSPRSGDLSVYWYQQSLDQGLQFLIQYYNGEERAKGNILERFSAQQFPDLHSELNLSSLELGDSALYFCASSSTGTGLGGYTFGSGTRLTVV.

The chain employs TRBV14 and TRBJ2-3; D may be TRBD1 (6 bases). V dropped 2 bases and J dropped 0 bases, with 12 bases sitting between them. The germline CDR1 and CDR2 sequences are SGHDN and FVKESK. The CDR3 is made up of 16 amino acids. CDR3 sequence reads: CASSQQQGTSTDTQYF. In nucleotides, the CDR3 is TGTGCCAGCAGCCAACAACAGGGTACTAGCACAGATACGCAGTATTTT.

The chain joins TRBV19 to TRBJ1-2; 10 bases fit TRBD1. Germline V gives CDR1 LNHDA, CDR2 SQIVND (reference sequence). The CDR3 covers 21 residues. V gave up 7 bases and J gave up 4 bases; unmatched junction bases: 27. The CDR3 is CASIKKPDRGFVASRAYGYTF. DNA of the CDR3: TGTGCCAGTATCAAGAAACCGGACAGGGGGTTTGTAGCGTCAAGAGCCTATGGCTACACCTTC.

The V call is TRBV7-2, the J call TRBJ1-2; D is undetermined. V lost 1 base and J lost 6, with 15 bases in between. The CDR3 length is 15 residues. Germline assignment: CDR1 SGHTA and CDR2 FQGNSA. The CDR3 region has the DNA TGTGCCAGCAGCTTAGACGGCCGGGTAGGCAATGGCTACACCTTC. Amino acids: CASSLDGRVGNGYTF. The full variable domain, its missing parts supplied by reference TRBV7-2 and TRBJ1-2, is GAGVSQSPSNKVTEKGKDVELRCDPISGHTALYWYRQSLGQGLEFLIYFQGNSAPDKSGLPSDRFSAERTGGSVSTLTIQRTQQEDSAVYLCASSLDGRVGNGYTFGSGTRLTVV.

The chain has TRBV6-5 and TRBJ1-6, with D perhaps TRBD1 (5 bases). Deletions cut 6 bases from V and 8 bases from J, with 14 bases between. Germline V gene sequence: CDR1 MNHEY, CDR2 SVGAGI. The CDR3 is made up of 14 amino acids. CDR3 sequence reads: CASRPGTTHSPLHF. The DNA for the CDR3 is TGTGCCAGCAGGCCGGGGACGACGCATTCACCCCTCCACTTT.

This clone was detected a few times. The rearrangement joins TRBV7-6 to TRBJ2-2, with a weak D call TRBD2 (6 bases). The CDR3 has 16 residues. V shed 3 bases and J shed 6 bases, with 17 bases lying between them. The germline V gene has CDR1 SGHVS and CDR2 FNYEAQ. CDR3 protein: CASSFLSGEEAGELFF. The CDR3 region has the DNA TGTGCCAGCAGCTTCCTCTCGGGGGAAGAGGCCGGGGAGCTGTTTTTT.

The chain links TRBV6-2 or TRBV6-3 to TRBJ1-1; D not certain. The CDR3 loop spans 14 amino acids. V gave up 0 bases and J gave up 1 base, with 6 bases separating them. Germline CDR1 reads MNHEY; CDR2 reads SVGEGT. Written as DNA, the CDR3 is TGTGCCAGCAGTTACTCGATCGAGAACACTGAAGCTTTCTTT. It codes for CASSYSIENTEAFF.

This clone was recorded only once. This chain links TRBV7-8 with TRBJ1-1; D is undetermined. From germline, CDR1 is SGHVS and CDR2 FQNEAQ. Trimming cost V 1 base and J 0 bases, with 9 bases left between them. The CDR3 sequence is 15 residues long. CDR3 in amino acids: CASSLVTPLNTEAFF. The CDR3 DNA is TGTGCCAGCAGCTTAGTAACACCTTTGAACACTGAAGCTTTCTTT.

Only one count was recorded for this clone. One end of the junction is discordant with germline, which a read error may explain. The chain employs TRBV11-3 and TRBJ2-3; a weak D match, TRBD1 (6 bases). The germline V gene has CDR1 SGHNT and CDR2 YENEEA. This CDR3 is 14 amino acids long. CDR3 in DNA: TGTGCCAGCAGCTTATCCTGGGACACAGATGCGCAGTATTTT. Translating it yields CASSLSWDTDAQYF.

The chain recombines TRBV6-6 with TRBJ1-2; 8 bases fit TRBD1. The CDR3 length is 15 residues. J lost 4 bases, V lost 7 bases, and 11 bases had no gene match. Germline assignment: CDR1 MNHNY and CDR2 SVGAGI (reference sequence). This chain's CDR3 is CASIHSTGGAYGYTF. CDR3 DNA sequence: TGTGCCAGCATTCACTCTACAGGGGGAGCCTATGGCTACACCTTC.

The V and J genes are TRBV30 and TRBJ2-1; D is perhaps TRBD2 (6 bases). Germline values: CDR1 GTSNPN, CDR2 SVGIG (reference sequence). CDR3 length: 12 amino acids. V lost 8 bases and J lost 7, with 15 bases in between. The DNA for the CDR3 is TGTGCCCTCCGGAGGGGCGGGAATGAGCAGTTCTTC. Protein: CALRRGGNEQFF. Using reference TRBV30 and TRBJ2-1 for the parts outside the CDR3, the full variable domain is SQTIHQWPATLVQPVGSPLSLECTVEGTSNPNLYWYRQAAGRGLQLLFYSVGIGQISSEVPQNLSASRPQDRQFILSSKKLLLSDSGFYLCALRRGGNEQFFGPGTRLTVL.

J is TRBJ1-1 and V is TRBV11-2; 10 positions match TRBD1. V gave up 5 bases and J gave up 4 bases; unmatched junction bases: 4. The CDR3 has 14 residues. The V gene's germline CDR1 is SGHAT and CDR2 FQNNGV. This CDR3 reads CASSVDRGATEAFF. CDR3 coding DNA: TGTGCCAGCAGCGTGGACAGGGGGGCCACTGAAGCTTTCTTT.

The chain has TRBV6-2 or TRBV6-3 and TRBJ1-1; D is unclear. V was clipped by 5 bases and J by 7 bases, with 8 bases between them. The CDR3 has 11 residues. Germline V gene sequence: CDR1 MNHEY, CDR2 SVGEGT. As DNA, the CDR3 is TGTGCCAGCAGTGGAATTAATGAAGCTTTCTTT. Protein sequence: CASSGINEAFF.